This TCR beta chain was sequenced in a study of Graves' ophthalmopathy and Graves' hyperthyroidism. The V end lost 8 bases, the J end lost 3 bases, and 13 bases lay between the germline ends. The germline CDR1 and CDR2 sequences are MNHNS and SASEGT. CDR3 length equals 13 residues. This clonotype was observed many times. Using RNA transcripts, the TCR beta CDR3 regions were amplified. Amplification began with first-round RT-PCR using HTBI primers, then second-round multiplex PCR was performed. MiXCR, run by TCRdb on the multiplex PCR reads, gives a single entry per CDR3 protein. The sample yields under 350,000 distinct CDR3 sequences, about a sixth seen once.

The sample was peripheral blood. This rearrangement joins TRBV6-1 to TRBJ1-1; perhaps TRBD1 as D (5 bases). The TCR comes from an adult man with Graves' ophthalmopathy. For the CDR3, the DNA is TGTGCCAGCCACAGGCTAAAAGACACTGAAGCTTTCTTT. This encodes CASHRLKDTEAFF.